This T cell receptor beta chain was recorded in a study of shared clonotypes between healthy human individuals. The length of the CDR3 is 16 residues. Germline CDR1 MGHDK, CDR2 SYGVNS. The ends lost 2 bases at V and 2 bases at J; junction bases unmatched: 4. How the authors handled the data: ImmunoSEQ output held junction-only sequences without quality scores, so filtering differed. Assay used: immunoSEQ multiplex PCR; TCRdb lists only in-frame clones, some missing. V and J calls and clone size are copied from that table; D and trimming were computed from the DNA. The sample lists almost 750,000 clones; just under 75% were seen once. Donors comprised healthy HIV-negative adults lacking recent acute infections or vaccinations.

The gene calls are TRBV25-1 and TRBJ1-2; the match to TRBD1 covers 11 bases. Sequenced sample: memory CD4+ T cells sorted from blood. Specified subset: CD45RA-negative fraction. The receptor's source is a woman aged 25-40 years in good health. CDR3 in amino acids: CASSEHRTGGNYGYTF. CDR3 coding DNA: TGTGCCAGCAGTGAACACCGGACAGGGGGCAACTATGGCTACACCTTC.